These 19 T cell receptor beta chains were all obtained from the same sample, sequenced in a study of regulatory T cells in long-lasting Graves disease. Time point denoted: persistent/refractory GD, antithyroid drugs over 5 years with positive TRAb. PBMC RNA served as the TCR library source. Relying on iRepertoire HTBI primers and Arm-PCR of CDR3 regions, the team built TCR beta libraries. TCRdb processed the multiplex PCR reads anew with MiXCR; each CDR3 protein has one entry. The repertoire holds 450,000 or so distinct CDR3 sequences, with under 25% as singletons. Sequencing was performed on peripheral blood mononuclear cells (PBMCs), taken when the disease was refractory, from a patient treated with antithyroid drugs. The origin of the receptors is a female donor with Graves disease.

This clonotype was recorded a few times. This chain joins TRBV18 and TRBJ1-1; D might be TRBD1 (6 bases). With 3 bases removed from V and 1 base from J, the gap between germline ends came to 9 bases. Germline V gives CDR1 KGHSH, CDR2 LQKENI. The CDR3 has 14 residues. The DNA for the CDR3 is TGTGCCAGCTCACCTATGACAGGGAACACTGAAGCTTTCTTT. This gives the protein CASSPMTGNTEAFF.

This clonotype was counted at least ten times. The V gene is TRBV6-1, the J gene TRBJ1-5, with D possibly TRBD1 on 6 matching bases. Deletions cut 6 bases from V and 5 bases from J, with 14 bases between. CDR1 is MNHNS and CDR2 is SASEGT in the germline V gene. The CDR3 sequence is 14 residues long. CDR3 region: CASRRRGLDQPQHF. Here the CDR3 DNA reads TGTGCCAGCAGAAGACGGGGGCTCGATCAGCCCCAGCATTTT.

The chain recombines TRBV4-3 with TRBJ2-2; 8 bases map to TRBD2. V dropped 4 bases and J dropped 2; count of bases not matched to a gene: 9. This CDR3 comprises 17 residues. Looked up from germline, CDR1 is LGHNA and CDR2 is YSLEER. The CDR3 DNA is TGCGCCAGCAGCCGCAGATTAAGCGGGAGTAACACCGGGGAGCTGTTTTTT. Translating it yields CASSRRLSGSNTGELFF.

The chain has TRBV4-1 and TRBJ1-3; D is unresolved. Germline V gene sequence: CDR1 MGHRA, CDR2 YSYEKL. The V and J ends lost 2 bases and 0 bases respectively, with 8 bases between them. This CDR3 comprises 15 residues. In DNA, the CDR3 is TGCGCCAGCAGCCAAAGTCTGAGCTCTGGAAACACCATATATTTT. It yields the protein CASSQSLSSGNTIYF.

About this clonotype: A much larger clone lies a single base off, so this may be a read error. The gene calls are TRBV19 and TRBJ2-6; D may be TRBD1 (6 bases). Trimming left V 8 bases short and J 0 bases short, with 20 bases between. CDR3 length: 18 residues. CDR1 LNHDA and CDR2 SQIVND come from the germline V gene (reference sequence). CDR3 DNA: TGTGCCAGTCTCCATAACAGGGCAGGGAACTCTGGGGCCAACGTCCTGACTTTC. It encodes CASLHNRAGNSGANVLTF.

This clonotype was recorded at least ten times. This chain joins TRBV30 and TRBJ1-1; D remains unclear. Trimming took off 0 bases at V and 1 base at J, with 6 bases between the two ends. The germline V gene has CDR1 GTSNPN and CDR2 SVGIG (reference sequence). This CDR3 contains 13 residues. The CDR3 loop reads CAWSVGENTEAFF. The DNA of the CDR3 is TGTGCCTGGAGTGTGGGCGAGAACACTGAAGCTTTCTTT.

This clonotype was recorded at least ten times. The chain has TRBV28 and TRBJ1-5; D call uncertain. There are 12 residues in the CDR3. CDR1 MDHEN and CDR2 SYDVKM come from the germline V gene. The V end was cut by 2 bases, the J end by 5 bases, with 4 bases between. CDR3 coding DNA: TGTGCCAGCAGTTTAGTGGATCAGCCCCAGCATTTT. Amino acid sequence: CASSLVDQPQHF. The variable domain in full, with the rest retrieved from reference TRBV28 and TRBJ1-5, is DVKVTQSSRYLVKRTGEKVFLECVQDMDHENMFWYRQDPGLGLRLIYFSYDVKMKEKGDIPEGYSVSREKKERFSLILESASTNQTSMYLCASSLVDQPQHFGDGTRLSIL.

J is TRBJ1-4 and V is TRBV19; a weak D match, TRBD1 (5 bases). The CDR3 runs to 14 residues. CDR1 is LNHDA, CDR2 SQIVND, per germline (reference sequence). The ends were cut back, 9 bases at V and 6 bases at J, with 17 bases in the middle. Written as DNA, the CDR3 is TGTGCCAGCCAGGGCGGACCGCCATATGAAAAACTGTTTTTT. Translation: CASQGGPPYEKLFF. Together with reference TRBV19 and TRBJ1-4, the CDR3 gives the full variable domain: DGGITQSPKYLFRKEGQNVTLSCEQNLNHDAMYWYRQDPGQGLRLIYYSQIVNDFQKGDIAEGYSVSREKKESFPLTVTSAQKNPTAFYLCASQGGPPYEKLFFGSGTQLSVL.

A word on this clonotype: A much more abundant neighbour one base away suggests this may be a read error. The rearrangement uses TRBV11-2 and TRBJ2-2; no reliable D call. Per the germline V gene, CDR1 is SGHAT and CDR2 is FQNNGV. The CDR3 has 16 residues. CDR3 bases: TGTGCCAGCAGCTCGCCCTCAGGCCGGAACGCCGGGGAGCTGTTTTTT. Protein: CASSSPSGRNAGELFF.

Ten or more counts support this clonotype. The chain recombines TRBV6-5 with TRBJ2-5; no definite D call. Trimming stripped 0 bases from V and 0 bases from J, with 8 bases between. CDR1 is MNHEY, CDR2 SVGAGI, per germline. This CDR3 is 15 amino acids long. The CDR3 loop reads CASSYSIRYQETQYF. The CDR3 DNA sequence: TGTGCCAGCAGTTACTCGATACGTTACCAAGAGACCCAGTACTTC.

The V gene is TRBV28, the J gene TRBJ1-4, with D perhaps matching TRBD1 (5 bases). Germline assignment: CDR1 MDHEN and CDR2 SYDVKM. The V gene lost 2 bases and the J gene lost 3 bases, with 13 bases spanning the gap. The CDR3 runs 16 residues. The CDR3 DNA is TGTGCCAGCAGTTTAATGCAGACAGACCCTAATGAAAAACTGTTTTTT. It yields the protein CASSLMQTDPNEKLFF.

About this clonotype itself: Possible read error: a much larger clone is one base away. V usage is TRBV7-2 and J usage is TRBJ2-7, with D hard to call. In germline, CDR1 is SGHTA, CDR2 FQGNSA. The CDR3 spans 14 residues. Here the CDR3 DNA reads TGTGCCAGCATCACGACTGCCAGCTCCCACGAGCAGTACTTC. This gives the protein CASITTASSHEQYF.

This chain links TRBV6-5 with TRBJ2-5; D unresolved. This CDR3 has 13 residues. Germline V gene lookup returns CDR1 MNHEY and CDR2 SVGAGI. Trimming took off 2 bases at V and 6 bases at J, with 10 bases between the two ends. The CDR3 sequence is CASSYGDKKTQYF. Here the CDR3 DNA reads TGTGCCAGCAGTTACGGGGATAAGAAGACCCAGTACTTC.

The chain is built from TRBV30 and TRBJ1-2, with 9 positions matching TRBD1. V dropped 2 bases and J dropped 8; count of bases not matched to a gene: 6. This CDR3 is 13 amino acids long. Germline-derived CDR1 and CDR2 are GTSNPN and SVGIG (reference sequence). Written as DNA, the CDR3 is TGTGCCTGGAGTAGGACAGGGGCGGTGGGCTACACCTTC. Amino acids: CAWSRTGAVGYTF.

This clonotype occurred a few times. The V call is TRBV11-2, the J call TRBJ2-2, with D uncertain. The CDR3 has 14 residues. Trimming shortened V by 3 bases and J by 7 bases, and 12 bases separated the two germline ends. Germline V CDR1 and CDR2: SGHAT, FQNNGV. The CDR3 reads CASSFDPTGGELFF. As DNA, the CDR3 is TGTGCCAGCAGCTTTGACCCCACCGGCGGGGAGCTGTTTTTT.

This clonotype was counted a few times. V is TRBV9 and J is TRBJ2-5; D is ambiguous. This CDR3 is built from 14 residues. V dropped 0 bases and J dropped 0 bases, with 6 bases sitting between them. CDR1 is SGDLS and CDR2 is YYNGEE in the germline V gene. The CDR3 nucleotides read TGTGCCAGCAGCGTAGACAGCGACCAAGAGACCCAGTACTTC. Protein: CASSVDSDQETQYF.

This clonotype appeared many times. The chain carries TRBV28 and TRBJ1-5, with D hard to call. The CDR3 is 12 residues long. Trimming removed 2 bases from V and 9 bases from J, with 8 bases in between. Germline loops: CDR1 MDHEN, CDR2 SYDVKM. Here the CDR3 DNA reads TGTGCCAGCAGTTTACTTCCAGGGCCCCAGCATTTT. Translated, it gives CASSLLPGPQHF. The full variable domain, completed using reference TRBV28 and TRBJ1-5, is DVKVTQSSRYLVKRTGEKVFLECVQDMDHENMFWYRQDPGLGLRLIYFSYDVKMKEKGDIPEGYSVSREKKERFSLILESASTNQTSMYLCASSLLPGPQHFGDGTRLSIL.

V gene TRBV10-3 combines with J gene TRBJ2-2, with D perhaps matching TRBD1 (6 bases). Germline CDR1 is ENHRY and CDR2 is SYGVKD. Trimming took off 10 bases at V and 0 bases at J, with 12 bases between the two ends. The CDR3 spans 14 residues. In DNA, the CDR3 is TGTGCCAGCCTTAGGGGGTCGAACACCGGGGAGCTGTTTTTT. Encoded protein: CASLRGSNTGELFF.

This clonotype was found many times. V is TRBV20-1 and J is TRBJ2-7; TRBD1 matches at 9 bases. The CDR3 spans 15 residues. With V trimmed by 3 bases and J by 1 base, 7 bases remained unmatched. Germline V gives CDR1 DFQATT, CDR2 SNEGSKA (reference sequence). CDR3 bases: TGCAGTGCTAGGAGGGGACAGGGAGGGTCCTACGAGCAGTACTTC. It codes for CSARRGQGGSYEQYF.